The rows below give T cell receptor beta chains drawn from one sample of a study of blood T cell repertoires in COVID-19. TCRdb's table, derived via immunoSEQ multiplex PCR, lists solely in-frame clones and lacks some. The sample holds 100,000 to 150,000 clones, approximately 74% seen once. Input material: peripheral blood. The receptors originated from a man at least 80 years old with COVID-19, enrolled during active disease. The CDR3 runs from the conserved cysteine through the conserved F or W. D genes are given only for firm matches. Expanded clones get a size class; other rows say once, few or many, or leave the size out.

length: 13
J: TRBJ2-2
D: -
size: -
V: TRBV2
CDR3: CASSVRDTGELFF
DNA: TGTGCCAGCAGTGTGCGGGACACCGGGGAGCTGTTTTTT

length: 16
J: TRBJ2-3
D: TRBD1
size: few
V: TRBV4-2
CDR3: CASSQGDRLITDTQYF
DNA: TGTGCCAGCAGCCAAGGGGACAGGCTAATCACAGATACGCAGTATTTT

length: 11
J: TRBJ2-7
D: -
size: -
V: TRBV29-1
CDR3: CSVTSSYEQYF
DNA: TGCAGCGTTACTAGCTCCTACGAGCAGTACTTC

length: 15
J: TRBJ2-1
D: TRBD2
size: -
V: TRBV25-1
CDR3: CASSGDAAGGNEQFF
DNA: TGTGCCAGCAGTGGGGACGCAGCGGGAGGCAATGAGCAGTTCTTC

length: 13
J: TRBJ1-1
D: -
size: -
V: TRBV6-6
CDR3: CASVRQENTEAFF
DNA: TGTGCCAGCGTCCGACAGGAGAACACTGAAGCTTTCTTT

length: 19
J: TRBJ1-1
D: TRBD1
size: -
V: TRBV5-1
CDR3: CASSYQTGTGRRRGTEAFF
DNA: TGCGCCAGCAGCTACCAAACCGGGACAGGGAGGAGGCGGGGCACTGAAGCTTTCTTT

length: 12
J: TRBJ1-5
D: TRBD1
size: -
V: TRBV2
CDR3: CAIRQGNQPQHF
DNA: TGTGCCATCCGACAGGGGAATCAGCCCCAGCATTTT

length: 16
J: TRBJ2-2
D: TRBD2
size: -
V: TRBV6-2/TRBV6-3
CDR3: CASSRLAGDWVGELFF
DNA: TGTGCCAGCAGCCGACTAGCGGGAGATTGGGTCGGGGAGCTGTTTTTT

length: 16
J: TRBJ1-6
D: TRBD1
size: -
V: TRBV23-1
CDR3: CASSQLQGLDNSPLHF
DNA: TGCGCCAGCAGTCAACTACAGGGGTTGGATAATTCACCCCTCCACTTT

length: 16
J: TRBJ2-7
D: TRBD2
size: -
V: TRBV30
CDR3: CAWSAYTSGSTYEQYF
DNA: TGTGCCTGGAGTGCCTACACTAGCGGGAGTACCTACGAGCAGTACTTC

length: 16
J: TRBJ2-7
D: TRBD2
size: -
V: TRBV6-5
CDR3: CASSFPGLAGSYEQYF
DNA: TGTGCCAGCAGTTTCCCGGGACTAGCGGGTTCCTACGAGCAGTACTTC

length: 13
J: TRBJ1-2
D: -
size: -
V: TRBV2
CDR3: CASSGPGGAGYTF
DNA: TGTGCCAGCAGTGGACCAGGTGGGGCTGGCTACACCTTC

length: 16
J: TRBJ1-6
D: TRBD1
size: -
V: TRBV19
CDR3: CASSLTGGKNNSPLHF
DNA: TGTGCCAGTAGTTTGACAGGGGGAAAAAATAATTCACCCCTCCACTTT

length: 13
J: TRBJ1-1
D: -
size: -
V: TRBV2
CDR3: CASSVTGNTEAFF
DNA: TGTGCCAGCAGTGTTACGGGGAACACTGAAGCTTTCTTT

length: 14
J: TRBJ2-7
D: -
size: -
V: TRBV6-2/TRBV6-3
CDR3: CASSPYLRLNEQYF
DNA: TGTGCCAGCAGCCCTTACCTCAGACTTAACGAGCAGTACTTC

length: 13
J: TRBJ1-2
D: -
size: -
V: TRBV5-4
CDR3: CASSLGPQEGYTF
DNA: TGTGCCAGCAGCTTGGGTCCACAGGAAGGCTACACCTTC

length: 15
J: TRBJ2-6
D: TRBD1
size: -
V: TRBV7-8
CDR3: CASRRDSSGANVLTF
DNA: TGTGCCAGCAGAAGGGACAGCTCTGGGGCCAACGTCCTGACTTTC

length: 15
J: TRBJ2-7
D: -
size: -
V: TRBV3-1/TRBV3-2
CDR3: CASSQGTLVTYEQYF
DNA: TGTGCCAGCAGCCAGGGGACACTGGTTACCTACGAGCAGTACTTC

length: 15
J: TRBJ1-5
D: TRBD1
size: few
V: TRBV28
CDR3: CASISGQGVVEPQHF
DNA: TGTGCCAGCATTTCCGGACAGGGGGTTGTCGAGCCCCAGCATTTT

length: 15
J: TRBJ2-7
D: TRBD2
size: -
V: TRBV5-6
CDR3: CASGYGRENRDEQYF
DNA: TGTGCCAGCGGATATGGGAGGGAGAATCGGGACGAGCAGTACTTC

length: 12
J: TRBJ2-7
D: -
size: -
V: TRBV28
CDR3: CASSLGPTQQYF
DNA: TGTGCCAGCAGTTTAGGGCCCACCCAGCAGTACTTC

length: 11
J: TRBJ2-3
D: -
size: -
V: TRBV2
CDR3: CASSTLEAQYF
DNA: TGTGCCAGCAGCACTCTGGAGGCGCAGTATTTT

length: 14
J: TRBJ1-2
D: TRBD1
size: -
V: TRBV5-1
CDR3: CASSFWTGQYGYTF
DNA: TGCGCCAGCAGCTTCTGGACAGGGCAGTATGGCTACACCTTC

length: 16
J: TRBJ2-7
D: -
size: few
V: TRBV6-1
CDR3: CASSEGLGDSRYEQYF
DNA: TGTGCCAGCAGTGAAGGACTAGGGGACTCCCGCTACGAGCAGTACTTC

length: 14
J: TRBJ1-2
D: -
size: -
V: TRBV6-5
CDR3: CASSSPRGNYGYTF
DNA: TGTGCCAGCAGCTCCCCCAGGGGTAACTATGGCTACACCTTC

length: 12
J: TRBJ2-1
D: TRBD2
size: -
V: TRBV6-2/TRBV6-3
CDR3: CASSTGTSEKFF
DNA: TGTGCCAGCAGTACGGGGACTAGCGAGAAGTTCTTC

length: 14
J: TRBJ1-3
D: TRBD1
size: -
V: TRBV18
CDR3: CASSFGTGENTIYF
DNA: TGTGCCAGCTCTTTCGGGACAGGCGAAAACACCATATATTTT

length: 17
J: TRBJ2-7
D: TRBD2
size: -
V: TRBV15
CDR3: CATSRGGLAPPSFEQYF
DNA: TGTGCCACCAGCAGAGGGGGACTAGCGCCCCCCTCCTTCGAGCAGTACTTC

length: 17
J: TRBJ2-1
D: TRBD1
size: -
V: TRBV9
CDR3: CASSVRGDGQASNEQFF
DNA: TGTGCCAGCAGCGTCCGAGGGGACGGACAGGCGTCCAATGAGCAGTTCTTC

length: 16
J: TRBJ2-3
D: TRBD2
size: -
V: TRBV4-1
CDR3: CASSQETTRGADTQYF
DNA: TGCGCCAGCAGCCAAGAAACGACCCGGGGGGCAGATACGCAGTATTTT

length: 15
J: TRBJ2-5
D: TRBD1
size: -
V: TRBV9
CDR3: CASSVDQGAGETQYF
DNA: TGTGCCAGCAGCGTAGATCAGGGGGCGGGAGAGACCCAGTACTTC

length: 13
J: TRBJ2-1
D: -
size: -
V: TRBV12-3/TRBV12-4
CDR3: CASSLTLETEQFF
DNA: TGTGCCAGCAGTTTGACTCTAGAGACTGAGCAGTTCTTC

length: 15
J: TRBJ2-1
D: -
size: -
V: TRBV20-1
CDR3: CSASNSVDSYNEQFF
DNA: TGCAGTGCTAGTAATAGCGTTGACTCCTACAATGAGCAGTTCTTC

length: 15
J: TRBJ2-5
D: -
size: -
V: TRBV4-1
CDR3: CASSQGSAGQETQYF
DNA: TGCGCCAGCAGCCAAGGTTCCGCGGGACAAGAGACCCAGTACTTC

length: 13
J: TRBJ1-3
D: -
size: -
V: TRBV6-5
CDR3: CASNPGTAGTIYF
DNA: TGTGCCAGCAACCCAGGGACTGCAGGGACCATATATTTT

length: 14
J: TRBJ1-1
D: -
size: -
V: TRBV6-6
CDR3: CASLPGSINTEAFF
DNA: TGTGCCAGCCTCCCGGGGTCTATCAACACTGAAGCTTTCTTT

length: 15
J: TRBJ2-7
D: TRBD1
size: -
V: TRBV7-9
CDR3: CASSSGQGSYYEQYF
DNA: TGTGCCAGCAGTTCAGGACAGGGATCATACTACGAGCAGTACTTC

length: 16
J: TRBJ2-5
D: TRBD1
size: -
V: TRBV14
CDR3: CASSRRQGEIQETQYF
DNA: TGTGCCAGCAGTCGCCGACAGGGCGAGATCCAAGAGACCCAGTACTTC

length: 15
J: TRBJ2-7
D: TRBD2
size: -
V: TRBV18
CDR3: CASSGTSGSSYEQYF
DNA: TGTGCCAGCTCCGGGACTAGCGGGAGCTCCTACGAGCAGTACTTC

length: 15
J: TRBJ2-7
D: TRBD2
size: -
V: TRBV3-1/TRBV3-2
CDR3: CASSQASGGAYEQYF
DNA: TGTGCCAGCAGCCAAGCTAGCGGTGGGGCCTACGAGCAGTACTTC

length: 16
J: TRBJ2-7
D: TRBD1
size: -
V: TRBV27
CDR3: CASSVYWDRGSYEQYF
DNA: TGTGCCAGCAGTGTGTATTGGGACAGGGGCTCCTACGAGCAGTACTTC

length: 16
J: TRBJ2-2
D: -
size: -
V: TRBV19
CDR3: CASSIGAGTNTGELFF
DNA: TGTGCCAGTAGTATAGGGGCAGGGACGAACACCGGGGAGCTGTTTTTT

length: 15
J: TRBJ2-3
D: -
size: few
V: TRBV2
CDR3: CASSEWSGGGGTQYF
DNA: TGTGCCAGCAGTGAATGGTCAGGGGGAGGAGGTACGCAGTATTTT

length: 16
J: TRBJ2-4
D: -
size: -
V: TRBV12-2
CDR3: CASRLATGVLGNIQYF
DNA: TGTGCAAGTCGCTTAGCGACAGGTGTCTTGGGAAACATTCAGTACTTC

length: 16
J: TRBJ2-5
D: TRBD2
size: -
V: TRBV18
CDR3: CASSPPTSGFGETQYF
DNA: TGTGCCAGCTCACCACCGACTAGCGGGTTCGGGGAGACCCAGTACTTC

length: 14
J: TRBJ2-7
D: TRBD2
size: -
V: TRBV6-2/TRBV6-3
CDR3: CASSQGTSIFEQYF
DNA: TGTGCCAGCAGCCAGGGGACTAGCATATTCGAGCAGTACTTC

length: 15
J: TRBJ2-2
D: TRBD1
size: -
V: TRBV6-5
CDR3: CASSYLTGDTGELFF
DNA: TGTGCCAGCAGTTACTTAACAGGGGACACCGGGGAGCTGTTTTTT

length: 16
J: TRBJ2-3
D: TRBD2
size: -
V: TRBV7-6
CDR3: CASSDGLAGVADTQYF
DNA: TGTGCCAGCAGCGACGGACTAGCGGGAGTGGCAGATACGCAGTATTTT

length: 14
J: TRBJ2-7
D: -
size: -
V: TRBV10-3
CDR3: CAIRSSASPLEQYF
DNA: TGTGCCATCAGAAGTAGCGCCTCCCCCCTAGAGCAGTACTTC

length: 13
J: TRBJ1-3
D: -
size: -
V: TRBV7-2
CDR3: CASSLDRRNTIYF
DNA: TGTGCCAGCAGCTTGGACAGAAGAAACACCATATATTTT

length: 15
J: TRBJ2-3
D: TRBD1
size: -
V: TRBV7-8
CDR3: CASSLQGASTDTQYF
DNA: TGTGCCAGCAGCTTACAGGGGGCATCTACAGATACGCAGTATTTT

length: 13
J: TRBJ1-1
D: -
size: -
V: TRBV13
CDR3: CASSSGGLLGAFF
DNA: TGTGCCAGCAGCTCCGGGGGGCTGCTTGGAGCTTTCTTT

length: 14
J: TRBJ2-7
D: -
size: -
V: TRBV6-5
CDR3: CASSYGQGSYEQYF
DNA: TGTGCCAGCAGTTACGGGCAGGGATCCTACGAGCAGTACTTC

length: 12
J: TRBJ2-3
D: -
size: -
V: TRBV29-1
CDR3: CSVHRGTDTQYF
DNA: TGCAGCGTCCACAGGGGCACAGATACGCAGTATTTT